The next 10 T cell receptor beta chains were all read from a single sample in a study of T cells after yellow fever vaccination. TCRdb ran MiXCR on the 5' RACE reads and lists one entry per CDR3 protein. The table records fewer than 450,000 distinct CDR3 sequences, approximately 8% of them present only once. The input for sequencing was PBMCs, taken 45 days after the first yellow fever vaccination. The receptor set was obtained from a man aged 18 to 29 who received the YFV17D yellow fever vaccine.

This clonotype showed up just a few times. The rearrangement uses TRBV7-3 and TRBJ2-6; D perhaps matches TRBD1 (6 bases). Trimming left V 5 bases short and J 3 bases short, with 11 bases between. CDR3 length: 15 residues. Per germline, CDR1 SGHTA and CDR2 FQGTGA. CDR3 DNA sequence: TGTGCCAGCAGCCCTGGACAGTTTGGGGCCAACGTCCTGACTTTC. Translated: CASSPGQFGANVLTF.

This clonotype was recorded a few times. This rearrangement joins TRBV7-2 to TRBJ2-7; 8 bases line up with TRBD2. J lost 5 bases, V lost 5 bases, and 8 bases had no gene match. Looked up from germline, CDR1 is SGHTA and CDR2 is FQGNSA. This CDR3 is 14 amino acids long. The CDR3 loop reads CASSRAAGGNEQYF. The CDR3 region has the DNA TGTGCCAGCAGCCGAGCGGCGGGGGGTAACGAGCAGTACTTC.

J is TRBJ2-7 and V is TRBV12-3 or TRBV12-4; D might be TRBD2 (5 bases). Trimming took off 3 bases at V and 5 bases at J, with 8 bases between the two ends. The CDR3 spans 12 residues. The CDR3 loop is CASSFVGNEQYF. CDR3 in DNA: TGTGCCAGCAGTTTTGTCGGGAACGAGCAGTACTTC.

The chain uses TRBV5-1 and TRBJ1-5; perhaps TRBD1 as D (5 bases). V was shortened by 0 bases and J by 2 bases, with 9 bases between the two germline ends. The CDR3 length is 15 residues. Germline V gives CDR1 SGHRS, CDR2 YFSETQ. This chain's CDR3 is CASSLEGEGNQPQHF. CDR3 coding DNA: TGCGCCAGCAGCTTGGAAGGGGAAGGCAATCAGCCCCAGCATTTT.

The chain links TRBV30 to TRBJ1-2, with D perhaps matching TRBD1 (6 bases). The CDR3 extends over 16 amino acids. CDR1 and CDR2 from the germline V gene are GTSNPN and SVGIG (reference sequence). The V end lost 4 bases, the J end lost 0 bases, and 18 bases lay between the germline ends. The CDR3 reads CAWIRGTPLTNYGYTF. The CDR3 nucleotides are TGTGCCTGGATACGGGGGACACCTCTAACTAACTATGGCTACACCTTC.

The J gene is TRBJ1-1, the V gene TRBV11-2; D gene ambiguous. Trimming stripped 3 bases from V and 10 bases from J, with 15 bases between. Germline lookup yields CDR1 SGHAT and CDR2 FQNNGV. The CDR3 is 13 amino acids. CDR3: CASSFTGDGVAFF. Here the CDR3 DNA reads TGTGCCAGCAGCTTTACCGGGGATGGTGTAGCTTTCTTT.

This chain joins TRBV5-4 and TRBJ2-5; maybe TRBD2 (6 bases). There are 16 residues in the CDR3. V lost 2 bases and J lost 5, with 19 bases in between. The germline gives CDR1 SGHNT, CDR2 YYREEE (reference sequence). CDR3 region: CASSFGRGGEWETQYF. The CDR3 bases are TGTGCCAGCAGCTTCGGCCGCGGAGGGGAGTGGGAGACCCAGTACTTC. The full variable domain, with the rest looked up from reference TRBV5-4 and TRBJ2-5, is ETGVTQSPTHLIKTRGQQVTLRCSSQSGHNTVSWYQQALGQGPQFIFQYYREEENGRGNFPPRFSGLQFPNYSSELNVNALELDDSALYLCASSFGRGGEWETQYFGPGTRLLVL.

The chain is built from TRBV4-2 and TRBJ2-1; D uncertain. Germline V lookup: CDR1 LGHNA, CDR2 YNFKEQ. V shed 3 bases and J shed 6 bases, with 6 bases lying between them. The CDR3 has 12 residues. As DNA, the CDR3 is TGTGCCAGCAGCCACCCACGCAATGAGCAGTTCTTC. It is translated as CASSHPRNEQFF.

This clonotype was picked up a small number of times. The genes are TRBV24-1 and TRBJ1-2, with a possible D match to TRBD1 (5 bases). Germline V lookup: CDR1 KGHDR, CDR2 SFDVKD. Deletions cut 1 base from V and 8 bases from J, with 16 bases between. The CDR3 covers 15 residues. CDR3 in DNA: TGTGCCACCAGTGATTTCGAGGGGCCAGTGGTGGGCTACACCTTC. It is translated as CATSDFEGPVVGYTF.

CDR3 in amino acids: CASSYGHKEDYGYTF. The CDR3 DNA reads as TGTGCCAGCAGCTATGGACATAAGGAGGACTATGGCTACACCTTC. The genes are TRBV7-6 and TRBJ1-2, with a weak D call TRBD1 (5 bases). The germline V and J ends were trimmed by 4 bases and 3 bases, with 15 bases remaining between them. The CDR3 totals 15 residues. Germline V gene sequence: CDR1 SGHVS, CDR2 FNYEAQ.